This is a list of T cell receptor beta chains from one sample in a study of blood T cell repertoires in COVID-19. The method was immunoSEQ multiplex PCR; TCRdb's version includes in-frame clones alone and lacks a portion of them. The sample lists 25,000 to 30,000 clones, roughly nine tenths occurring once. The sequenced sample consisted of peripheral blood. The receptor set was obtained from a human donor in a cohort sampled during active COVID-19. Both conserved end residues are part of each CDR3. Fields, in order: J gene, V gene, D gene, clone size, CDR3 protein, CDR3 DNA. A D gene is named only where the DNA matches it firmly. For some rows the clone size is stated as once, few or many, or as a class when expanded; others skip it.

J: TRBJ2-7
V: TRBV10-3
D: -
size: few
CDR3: CAISESEAYEQYF
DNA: TGTGCCATCAGTGAGTCGGAGGCCTACGAGCAGTACTTC

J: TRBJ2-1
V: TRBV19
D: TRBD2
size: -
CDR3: CASSSGLAGGRYEQFF
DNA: TGTGCCAGTAGTTCGGGACTAGCGGGGGGAAGGTATGAGCAGTTCTTC

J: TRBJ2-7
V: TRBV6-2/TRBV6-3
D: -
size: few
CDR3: CASSYTYEQYF
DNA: TGTGCCAGCAGTTACACATACGAGCAGTACTTC

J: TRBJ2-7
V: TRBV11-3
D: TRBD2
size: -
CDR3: CASSPGGERSYEQYF
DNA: TGTGCCAGCAGCCCGGGGGGGGAGCGTTCCTACGAGCAGTACTTC

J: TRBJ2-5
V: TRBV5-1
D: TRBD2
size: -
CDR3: CASSLELAGGPGETQYF
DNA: TGCGCCAGCAGCTTGGAACTAGCGGGAGGGCCGGGGGAGACCCAGTACTTC

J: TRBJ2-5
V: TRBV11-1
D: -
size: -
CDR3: CASSLYGGALETQYF
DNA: TGTGCCAGCAGCTTATATGGGGGGGCTTTAGAGACCCAGTACTTC

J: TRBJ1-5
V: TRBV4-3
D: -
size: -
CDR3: CASSQGLNQPQHF
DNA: TGCGCCAGCAGCCAAGGGCTCAATCAGCCCCAGCATTTT

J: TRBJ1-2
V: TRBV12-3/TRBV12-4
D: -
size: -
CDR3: CASSYQGNGYTF
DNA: TGTGCCAGCAGTTACCAGGGAAACGGCTACACCTTC

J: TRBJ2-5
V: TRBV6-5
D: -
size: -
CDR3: CASGGGGQETQYF
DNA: TGTGCCAGCGGGGGGGGCGGCCAAGAGACCCAGTACTTC

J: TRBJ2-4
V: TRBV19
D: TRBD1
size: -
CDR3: CASKPTGVKNIQYF
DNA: TGTGCCAGTAAGCCGACAGGGGTCAAAAACATTCAGTACTTC

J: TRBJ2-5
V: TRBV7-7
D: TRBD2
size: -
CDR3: CASSLGSGGVGTQYF
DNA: TGTGCCAGCAGCTTAGGGAGCGGGGGGGTCGGGACCCAGTACTTC

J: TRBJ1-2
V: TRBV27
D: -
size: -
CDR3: CASSPNGGYGYTF
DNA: TGTGCCAGCAGCCCCAACGGGGGCTATGGCTACACCTTC

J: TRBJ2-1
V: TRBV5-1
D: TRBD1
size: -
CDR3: CASSLGRGQGGNEQFF
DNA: TGCGCCAGCAGCTTGGGACGGGGACAGGGGGGGAATGAGCAGTTCTTC

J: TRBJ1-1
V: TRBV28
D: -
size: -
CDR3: CASSTYLGRDTEAFF
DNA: TGTGCCAGCAGCACCTACCTCGGGAGGGACACTGAAGCTTTCTTT

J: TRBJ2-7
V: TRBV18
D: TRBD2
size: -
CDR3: CASSPRYPSGGLDEQYF
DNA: TGTGCCAGCTCACCACGGTATCCTAGCGGGGGACTTGACGAGCAGTACTTC

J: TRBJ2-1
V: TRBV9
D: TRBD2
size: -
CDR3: CASSVGPAGGYNEQFF
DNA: TGTGCCAGCAGCGTCGGGCCAGCGGGGGGCTACAATGAGCAGTTCTTC

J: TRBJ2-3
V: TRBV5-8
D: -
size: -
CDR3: CASSRIITSTQYF
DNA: TGTGCCAGCAGCCGAATTATAACGAGTACGCAGTATTTT

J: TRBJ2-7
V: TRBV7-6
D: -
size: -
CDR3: CASSPVSGQTHYEQYF
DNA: TGTGCCAGCAGCCCGGTTTCTGGACAAACCCATTACGAGCAGTACTTC

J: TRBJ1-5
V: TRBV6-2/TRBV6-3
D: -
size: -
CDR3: CASSSRSINQPQHF
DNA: TGTGCCAGCAGTAGCCGGTCAATCAATCAGCCCCAGCATTTT

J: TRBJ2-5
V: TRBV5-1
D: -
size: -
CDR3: CASSLELAEETQYF
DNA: TGCGCCAGCAGCTTGGAACTAGCTGAAGAGACCCAGTACTTC

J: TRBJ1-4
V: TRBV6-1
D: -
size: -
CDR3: CASREGGQSEKLFF
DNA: TGTGCCAGCAGGGAAGGAGGACAGTCCGAAAAACTGTTTTTT

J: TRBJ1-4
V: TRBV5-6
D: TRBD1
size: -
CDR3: CASSPGTGHEKLFF
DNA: TGTGCCAGCAGCCCCGGGACAGGCCATGAAAAACTGTTTTTT

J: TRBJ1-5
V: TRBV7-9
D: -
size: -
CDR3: CASSPWNGGTQHF
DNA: TGTGCCAGCAGCCCTTGGAATGGAGGGACCCAGCATTTT

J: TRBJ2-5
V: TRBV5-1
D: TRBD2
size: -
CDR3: CASSSATSGGAVETQYF
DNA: TGCGCCAGCAGCTCCGCGACTAGCGGGGGGGCCGTAGAGACCCAGTACTTC

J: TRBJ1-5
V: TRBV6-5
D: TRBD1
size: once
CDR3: CASRGQGDSNQPQHF
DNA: TGTGCCAGCAGGGGCCAGGGGGATAGCAATCAGCCCCAGCATTTT

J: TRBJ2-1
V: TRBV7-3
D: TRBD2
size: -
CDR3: CASSPETSVDNEQFF
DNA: TGTGCCAGCAGCCCGGAGACTAGCGTCGACAATGAGCAGTTCTTC

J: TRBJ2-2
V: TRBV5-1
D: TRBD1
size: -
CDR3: CASSFGQGAPGELFF
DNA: TGCGCCAGCAGCTTCGGACAGGGGGCGCCCGGGGAGCTGTTTTTT

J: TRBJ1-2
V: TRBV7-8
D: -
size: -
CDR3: CASSLKRQGFDYGYTF
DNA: TGTGCCAGCAGCCTAAAGAGGCAGGGATTCGACTATGGCTACACCTTC

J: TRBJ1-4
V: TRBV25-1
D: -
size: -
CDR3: CASSEMTANEKLFF
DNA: TGTGCCAGCAGTGAAATGACAGCGAATGAAAAACTGTTTTTT